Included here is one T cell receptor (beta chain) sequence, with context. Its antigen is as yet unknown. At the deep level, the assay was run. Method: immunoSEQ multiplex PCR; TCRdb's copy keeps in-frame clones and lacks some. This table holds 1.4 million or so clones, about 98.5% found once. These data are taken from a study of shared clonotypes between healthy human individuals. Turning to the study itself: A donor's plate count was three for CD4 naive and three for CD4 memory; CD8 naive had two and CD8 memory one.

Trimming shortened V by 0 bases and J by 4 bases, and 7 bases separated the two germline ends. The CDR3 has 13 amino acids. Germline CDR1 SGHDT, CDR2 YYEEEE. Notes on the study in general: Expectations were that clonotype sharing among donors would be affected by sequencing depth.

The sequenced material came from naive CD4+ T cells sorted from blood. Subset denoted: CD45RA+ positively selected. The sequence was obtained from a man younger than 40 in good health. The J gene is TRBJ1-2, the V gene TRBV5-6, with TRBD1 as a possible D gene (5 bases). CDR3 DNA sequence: TGTGCCAGCAGCTTGGGACAGTTCTATGGCTACACCTTC. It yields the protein CASSLGQFYGYTF.